This T cell receptor (beta chain) derives from a study of blood T cell repertoires in COVID-19. The germline V gene encodes CDR1 LNHNV and CDR2 YYDKDF (reference sequence). The CDR3 length is 19 residues. V was cut by 0 bases and J by 3 bases, with 18 bases left in between. The method was immunoSEQ multiplex PCR; TCRdb's version includes in-frame clones alone and lacks a portion of them. Counted here are approximately 97,000 clones, around nine tenths occurring once; the ten biggest clones make up under 20%. The chain is built from TRBV15 and TRBJ2-6, with a weak D call TRBD1 (6 bases). The receptor's source is a woman older than 75 with acute or convalescent COVID-19. The sample was peripheral blood. The CDR3 bases are TGTGCCACCAGCAGAGATGTTGGGGGCAGGGGTAATGGGGCCAACGTCCTGACTTTC. It is translated as CATSRDVGGRGNGANVLTF.